This T cell receptor beta chain was observed in a study of T cell responses to AZD1222 COVID-19 vaccine. In the study overall: Recipients boosted at about 4 weeks or about 12 weeks are pooled. General observations from the study: Targets within unmutated variant regions were reportedly found for nearly half of spike-specific TCRs. Every sample of the repertoires postdated the peak T cell response.

The table came from immunoSEQ multiplex PCR; TCRdb's copy has only in-frame clones and leaves some out. In the table there are 95,000 to 150,000 clones, about nine tenths of which are singletons. Concerning this clone: Its antigen is undetermined.

This specimen was peripheral blood, taken on day 0 of AZD1222 vaccination. This clonotype was sampled from an adult in good health.

This CDR3 is CASSQTGGEETQYF. CDR3 coding DNA: TGCGCCAGCAGTCAGACAGGGGGGGAGGAGACCCAGTACTTC. The V and J genes are TRBV4-3 and TRBJ2-5; TRBD1 matches 9 bases. The CDR3 covers 14 residues. The junction had 7 bases not matched to a gene; V was cut back by 6 bases and J by 5 bases. CDR1 and CDR2 (germline): LGHNA, YSLEER.